Below are 30 T cell receptor beta chains sequenced from a single sample in a study of T cells expressing NK-cell markers. TCRdb reprocessed the 5' RACE reads, with one entry per CDR3 protein and no DNA. With 200,000 to 300,000 distinct CDR3 sequences in the sample, the ten largest clones hold 0.39%. The specimen was blood T cells: a sorted CD56 or NKG2C T cell subset, CD4+ or CD8+ T cells, or bulk PBMC T cells (not recorded which). The origin of the receptors is a man in his late teens or twenties in good health.

The chain joins TRBV5-1 to TRBJ2-2; lacking DNA, the TRBD1 call made by TCRdb goes unchecked. The germline V gene has CDR1 SGHRS and CDR2 YFSETQ. This CDR3 region has 14 residues. This CDR3 reads CASSPGHRTGELFF.

The CDR3 reads CASTSGGIGAGELFF. The chain is built from TRBV5-4 and TRBJ2-2; lacking DNA, the TRBD1 call made by TCRdb goes unchecked. Germline lookup yields CDR1 SGHNT and CDR2 YYREEE (reference sequence). The CDR3 is made up of 15 amino acids.

The V call is TRBV12-3 or TRBV12-4, the J call TRBJ2-5; the D call of TRBD1 rests on TCRdb alone, since no DNA is present to check it. This CDR3 spans 15 amino acids. The CDR3: CASSLTGQGLETQYF.

The genes are TRBV30 and TRBJ2-3. This CDR3 has 13 residues. Germline V gene sequence: CDR1 GTSNPN, CDR2 SVGIG (reference sequence). The CDR3 loop is CAWTSGGTDTQYF.

The chain combines TRBV6-5 with TRBJ2-1; the D gene TCRdb calls, TRBD1, cannot be checked with no DNA. In germline, CDR1 is MNHEY, CDR2 SVGAGI. The CDR3 totals 16 residues. The CDR3 loop is CASSYSPGAGYNEQFF.

The rearrangement links TRBV4-3 to TRBJ1-4; TCRdb names TRBD1, which stays unverified in the absence of DNA. Germline CDR1 LGHNA, CDR2 YSLEER. CDR3 size: 15 residues. This chain's CDR3 is CASSQSDRGNEKLFF.

The genes are TRBV20-1 and TRBJ2-6; the D call from TCRdb, TRBD1, cannot be confirmed without DNA. This CDR3 spans 13 amino acids. Germline CDR1 reads DFQATT; CDR2 reads SNEGSKA (reference sequence). The CDR3 protein is CSASPVGANVLTF.

The V call is TRBV12-3 or TRBV12-4, the J call TRBJ2-5. There are 13 residues in the CDR3. The CDR3 sequence: CASRLSGKRTQYF.

The gene calls are TRBV24-1 and TRBJ2-1; the TCRdb D gene call, TRBD2, has no DNA to confirm it. Germline assignment: CDR1 KGHDR and CDR2 SFDVKD. CDR3 length equals 16 residues. The CDR3 loop is CATSDFGVSGNNEQFF.

This chain uses TRBV12-3 or TRBV12-4 with TRBJ2-7; absent DNA, TCRdb's TRBD2 call cannot be checked. CDR3 length: 18 residues. This CDR3 reads CASSLSSGLAGGPYEQYF.

The rearrangement uses TRBV29-1 and TRBJ2-7. Germline lookup yields CDR1 SQVTM and CDR2 ANQGSEA. This CDR3 spans 13 amino acids. CDR3 sequence: CSAKTAAPYEQYF.

This chain joins TRBV7-2 and TRBJ2-3; without DNA, the TCRdb call of TRBD1 cannot be checked. Germline V gene sequence: CDR1 SGHTA, CDR2 FQGNSA. The CDR3 consists of 13 residues. The CDR3: CASSFQGGDTQYF.

The rearrangement uses TRBV5-1 and TRBJ2-7. Germline V gives CDR1 SGHRS, CDR2 YFSETQ. The CDR3 sequence is 14 residues long. The CDR3 sequence is CASSPILASYEQYF.

This chain uses TRBV5-1 with TRBJ2-7; TCRdb proposes TRBD1, but this gene call is untestable without DNA. The CDR3 extends over 16 amino acids. Germline CDR1 is SGHRS and CDR2 is YFSETQ. CDR3 sequence reads: CASSLALDRVTYEQYF.

The chain uses TRBV5-1 and TRBJ1-4; there is no DNA to check the TCRdb D call of TRBD1. Germline loops: CDR1 SGHRS, CDR2 YFSETQ. The CDR3 length is 14 residues. The CDR3 loop is CASSSGTANEKLFF.

The rearrangement joins TRBV28 to TRBJ2-5; without DNA, the TCRdb call of TRBD2 cannot be checked. CDR1 and CDR2 from the germline V gene are MDHEN and SYDVKM. CDR3 length: 15 residues. CDR3 sequence reads: CASSPLPQYQETQYF.

The chain uses TRBV13 and TRBJ2-5; as DNA is missing, the TRBD1 call by TCRdb cannot be tested. Germline values: CDR1 PRHDT, CDR2 FYEKMQ (reference sequence). This CDR3 is built from 15 residues. The CDR3 spells CASSFGQGKPETQYF.

The rearrangement joins TRBV5-5 to TRBJ2-2. Germline CDR1 and CDR2: SGHKS and YYEKEE (reference sequence). CDR3 length: 15 residues. The CDR3: CASSFRQANTGELFF.

The chain uses TRBV6-5 and TRBJ2-7; TCRdb's D call, TRBD1, is unchecked because there is no DNA. The CDR3 loop spans 16 amino acids. The germline V gene has CDR1 MNHEY and CDR2 SVGAGI. CDR3 region: CASSYLEGQGAREQYF.

This rearrangement joins TRBV5-6 to TRBJ2-1. This CDR3 region has 15 residues. The V gene's germline CDR1 is SGHDT and CDR2 YYEEEE. CDR3 loop: CASSLDPSSYNEQFF.

The chain uses TRBV29-1 and TRBJ2-1; the TCRdb call, TRBD1, lacks DNA for checking. The CDR3 runs to 11 residues. Germline CDR1 is SQVTM and CDR2 is ANQGSEA. The CDR3 sequence is CSVAGDHEQFF.

The chain carries TRBV12-3 or TRBV12-4 and TRBJ2-3; TCRdb reports TRBD2, a call that lacks DNA to check it against. The CDR3 consists of 16 residues. The CDR3 protein is CASSSQPSGITDTQYF.

The chain joins TRBV15 to TRBJ2-1; TCRdb outputs TRBD2, but without DNA this stays unchecked. CDR1 LNHNV and CDR2 YYDKDF come from the germline V gene (reference sequence). The CDR3 extends over 16 amino acids. CDR3 sequence: CATSRDIGLASNEQFF.

The genes are TRBV24-1 and TRBJ2-1. Germline CDR1 and CDR2: KGHDR and SFDVKD. This CDR3 is built from 16 residues. The CDR3 spells CATSDYGSRSYNEQFF.

This chain links TRBV4-3 with TRBJ2-7; TCRdb calls TRBD1, which cannot be checked without DNA. From germline, CDR1 is LGHNA and CDR2 YSLEER. This CDR3 is built from 13 residues. CDR3 amino acids: CASSQAGAYEQYF.

The chain combines TRBV12-3 or TRBV12-4 with TRBJ2-3; without DNA, the TCRdb call of TRBD2 cannot be checked. This CDR3 spans 15 amino acids. The CDR3 sequence: CASSLGRDFTDTQYF.

The CDR3 loop reads CASSSRNSRGETQYF. This chain uses TRBV28 with TRBJ2-5; as DNA is missing, the TRBD2 call by TCRdb cannot be tested. CDR1 MDHEN and CDR2 SYDVKM come from the germline V gene. The CDR3 spans 15 residues.

CDR3 sequence reads: CASSLDRFSTDTQYF. V gene TRBV12-3 or TRBV12-4 combines with J gene TRBJ2-3; TCRdb returns TRBD1, unconfirmable since there is no DNA. CDR3 length: 15 amino acids.

The chain has TRBV5-1 and TRBJ1-1. Germline values: CDR1 SGHRS, CDR2 YFSETQ. The CDR3 spans 13 residues. This CDR3 reads CASSFSRESEAFF. The variable domain in full, completed from reference TRBV5-1 and TRBJ1-1, reads KAGVTQTPRYLIKTRGQQVTLSCSPISGHRSVSWYQQTPGQGLQFLFEYFSETQRNKGNFPGRFSGRQFSNSRSEMNVSTLELGDSALYLCASSFSRESEAFFGQGTRLTVV.

This chain links TRBV10-3 with TRBJ2-1; TCRdb's D call, TRBD2, is unchecked because there is no DNA. From germline, CDR1 is ENHRY and CDR2 SYGVKD. The CDR3 covers 13 residues. The CDR3: CAIGLGGPSEQFF.